Listed below are T cell receptor beta chains from one sample, sequenced in a study of metastatic and nonmetastatic thyroid tumors. TCRdb re-processed the PCR reads through MiXCR. Here the sample spans about 15,000 clones, approximately 32% being singletons. Sequenced input: tumor tissue. Every receptor here comes from a female donor with papillary thyroid cancer or a benign thyroid nodule (not recorded which). Some clones in this sample may be carry-over from other donors' samples. The CDR3 runs from the conserved cysteine through the conserved F or W. A D gene is named only where the DNA matches it firmly. Size is stated for part of the rows, as once, few or many counts, or as a class when the clone is expanded.

size	V	J	D	DNA	CDR3
medium-sized	TRBV5-1	TRBJ2-7	TRBD1	TGCGCCAGCAGCTACATACAGGGGGCGCGTGAGCAGTACTTC	CASSYIQGAREQYF
many	TRBV20-1	TRBJ2-1	TRBD2	TGCAGTGCTAGGACTAGCGGGAGAACTGAGCAGTTCTTC	CSARTSGRTEQFF
few	TRBV5-1	TRBJ2-1	TRBD2	TGCGCCAGCAGCTTGGGCGGGCTAGCGGGGGGTAAGAGGAATGAGCAGTTCTTC	CASSLGGLAGGKRNEQFF
NA	TRBV2	TRBJ2-5	TRBD1	TGTGCCAGCAGTGGGACAGGTGGAGGAGAGACCCAGTACTTC	CASSGTGGGETQYF
NA	TRBV11-2	TRBJ1-6	NA	TGTGCCAGCAGCTTAGATTCGGGGTCACCCCTCCACTTT	CASSLDSGSPLHF
few	TRBV19	TRBJ2-7	NA	TGTGCCAGTAGCCTCGCCAGCAGACCTACCTACGAGCAGTACTTC	CASSLASRPTYEQYF
NA	TRBV11-2	TRBJ2-1	NA	TGTGCCAGCAGCGCCGACACCGGCTCCTACAATGAGCAGTTCTTC	CASSADTGSYNEQFF
many	TRBV5-1	TRBJ1-1	NA	TGCGCCAGCAGCGAGACAGGAATGAACACTGAAGCTTTCTTT	CASSETGMNTEAFF
few	TRBV15	TRBJ2-7	NA	TGTGCCACCGCCCAAACAGGGACATCCGAGCAGTACTTC	CATAQTGTSEQYF
NA	TRBV20-1	TRBJ2-1	TRBD2	TGCAGTGCTAGAGATGTCGGGAGGGAAAACAATGAGCAGTTCTTC	CSARDVGRENNEQFF
NA	TRBV2	TRBJ2-7	TRBD2	TGTGCCAGCAAATTAGCGGGGGCCTACGAGCAGTACTTC	CASKLAGAYEQYF
many	TRBV19	TRBJ1-5	NA	TGTGCCAGTAGTATAGATCGGGGGGCCTGGCAGCCCCAGCATTTT	CASSIDRGAWQPQHF
many	TRBV6-2/TRBV6-3	TRBJ2-1	TRBD2	TGTGCCAGCAAACTAGCGGGAGGGCTCAATGAGCAGTTCTTC	CASKLAGGLNEQFF
many	TRBV20-1	TRBJ2-3	NA	TGCAGTGCGCACGACGGGACTAGCACAGATACGCAGTATTTT	CSAHDGTSTDTQYF
NA	TRBV6-1	TRBJ2-6	NA	TGTGCCAGCGCCCGGGGGTACTCTGGGGCCAACGTCCTGACTTTC	CASARGYSGANVLTF
few	TRBV24-1	TRBJ2-2	NA	TGTGCCACCAGTGACGCAAGGGACACCGGGGAGCTGTTTTTT	CATSDARDTGELFF
medium-sized	TRBV7-9	TRBJ1-1	NA	TGTGCCAGCAGCTTAGGGGGTAAGGGAGCTTTCTTT	CASSLGGKGAFF
few	TRBV28	TRBJ2-7	NA	TGTGCCACCAAACCCTCCGGTGTTTCCTCCTACGAGCAGTACTTC	CATKPSGVSSYEQYF
NA	TRBV20-1	TRBJ2-7	TRBD2	TGCAGTGCTAGTCGGACTAGTCACTACGAGCAGTACTTC	CSASRTSHYEQYF
medium-sized	TRBV4-1	TRBJ2-1	NA	TGCGCCAGCAGCCGAGGGACTGAGCTTTACAATGAGCAGTTCTTC	CASSRGTELYNEQFF
once	TRBV9	TRBJ2-7	NA	TGTGCCAGCAGCGTATTCCCGGTATCGGTGTACGAGCAGTACTTC	CASSVFPVSVYEQYF
many	TRBV6-2/TRBV6-3	TRBJ2-7	NA	TGTGCCAGCAGCATTAGGGCTACAGCATTATACGAGCAGTACTTC	CASSIRATALYEQYF
few	TRBV28	TRBJ2-2	NA	TGTGCCAGCACGGGGCGGGAGAACACCGGGGAGCTGTTTTTT	CASTGRENTGELFF
NA	TRBV20-1	TRBJ2-5	NA	TGCAGTGCTAGATATCCACTAGGTGTGGGCTCAGGGTACTTC	CSARYPLGVGSGYF
NA	TRBV27	TRBJ2-1	TRBD2	TGTGCCAGCAGTTTGGGCGGGAGGGCCTCCTACAATGAGCAGTTCTTC	CASSLGGRASYNEQFF
NA	TRBV29-1	TRBJ2-1	NA	TGCAGCGTTGAAGACCAAGAGAGGAGGTCCTACAATGAGCAGTTCTTC	CSVEDQERRSYNEQFF
many	TRBV11-2	TRBJ2-3	TRBD1	TGTGCCAGCAGCGCCCGGACAGGGGGCACAGATACGCAGTATTTT	CASSARTGGTDTQYF
many	TRBV12-3/TRBV12-4	TRBJ1-4	TRBD1	TGTGCCAGCAGTTTACAGGGGGCTGAAAAACTGTTTTTT	CASSLQGAEKLFF